This T cell receptor beta chain was captured in a study of blood T cells in healthy people across ages. This clonotype was found a few times. The second PCR ran roughly 7 to 12 cycles with a sample-barcoded 5' primer and J-beta primers. TCRdb ran MiXCR on the 5' RACE reads and lists one entry per CDR3 protein. The sample carries 700,000 to 900,000 distinct CDR3 sequences, 53% recorded once. Germline CDR1 reads KGHDR; CDR2 reads SFDVKD. This CDR3 has 14 amino acids. The V gene lost 6 bases and the J gene lost 2 bases, with 12 bases spanning the gap. This TCR derives from a man older than 75 in good health. The sequenced sample was blood. This chain uses TRBV24-1 with TRBJ2-5, with D tentatively TRBD2 (5 bases). For the CDR3, the DNA is TGTGCCACCAGTCCCCTAGCCGGGCAAGAGACCCAGTACTTC. This gives the protein CATSPLAGQETQYF.